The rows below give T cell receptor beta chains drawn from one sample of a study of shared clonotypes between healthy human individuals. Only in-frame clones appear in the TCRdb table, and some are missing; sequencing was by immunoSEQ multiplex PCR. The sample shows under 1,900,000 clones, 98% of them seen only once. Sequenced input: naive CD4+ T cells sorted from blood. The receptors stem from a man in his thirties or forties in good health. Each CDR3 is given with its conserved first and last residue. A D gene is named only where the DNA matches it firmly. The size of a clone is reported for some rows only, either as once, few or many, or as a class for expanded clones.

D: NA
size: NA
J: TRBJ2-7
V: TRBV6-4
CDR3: CARRLAQYF
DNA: TGTGCCAGACGGTTAGCGCAGTACTTC

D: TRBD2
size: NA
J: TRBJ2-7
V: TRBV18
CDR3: CASSPSGHEQYF
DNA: TGTGCCAGCTCACCTAGCGGGCACGAGCAGTACTTC

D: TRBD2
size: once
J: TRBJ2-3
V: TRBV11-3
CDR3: CASSSSTSGSTPDTQYF
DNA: TGTGCCAGCAGCTCCTCCACTAGCGGGAGTACCCCAGATACGCAGTATTTT

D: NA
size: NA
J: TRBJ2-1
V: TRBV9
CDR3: CASSESSYNEQFF
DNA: TGTGCCAGCAGCGAGAGCTCCTACAATGAGCAGTTCTTC

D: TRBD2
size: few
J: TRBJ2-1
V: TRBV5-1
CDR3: CASSLGLAGGLYNEQFF
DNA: TGCGCCAGCAGCTTAGGACTAGCGGGAGGGCTCTACAATGAGCAGTTCTTC

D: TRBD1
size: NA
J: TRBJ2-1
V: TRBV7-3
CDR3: CASSPQTGRPYNEQFF
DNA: TGTGCCAGCAGCCCCCAGACAGGGCGCCCCTACAATGAGCAGTTCTTC

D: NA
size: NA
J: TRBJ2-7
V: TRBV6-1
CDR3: CASSEMGWVYGSNSYEQYF
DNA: TGTGCCAGCAGTGAAATGGGGTGGGTTTACGGGTCGAACTCCTACGAGCAGTACTTC

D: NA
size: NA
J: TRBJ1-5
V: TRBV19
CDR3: CASSMARNNQPQHF
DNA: TGTGCCAGTAGTATGGCTAGGAACAATCAGCCCCAGCATTTT

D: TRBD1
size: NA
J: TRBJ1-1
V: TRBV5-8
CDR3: CASRRQGPNTEAFF
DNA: TGTGCCAGCAGACGACAGGGACCGAACACTGAAGCTTTCTTT

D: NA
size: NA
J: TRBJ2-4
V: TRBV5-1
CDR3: CASSLPDNDKNIQYF
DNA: TGCGCCAGCAGCTTACCGGACAATGACAAAAACATTCAGTACTTC

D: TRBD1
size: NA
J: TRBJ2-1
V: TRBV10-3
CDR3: CAIRGDRGPNEQFF
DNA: TGTGCCATCAGAGGGGACAGGGGACCCAATGAGCAGTTCTTC

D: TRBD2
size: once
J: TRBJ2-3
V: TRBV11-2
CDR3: CASSPGTSGWGDTQYF
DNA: TGTGCCAGCAGCCCCGGGACTAGCGGGTGGGGAGATACGCAGTATTTT

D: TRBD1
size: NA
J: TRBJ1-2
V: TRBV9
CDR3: CASSETGGTAKDGYTF
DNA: TGTGCCAGCAGCGAGACGGGCGGGACAGCAAAAGATGGCTACACCTTC

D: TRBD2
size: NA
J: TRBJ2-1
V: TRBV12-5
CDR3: CASGSSLAGGPENEQFF
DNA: TGTGCTAGTGGTTCAAGCCTAGCGGGAGGGCCGGAGAATGAGCAGTTCTTC

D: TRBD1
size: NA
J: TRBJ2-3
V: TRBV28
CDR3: CASSLGQGPTDTQYF
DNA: TGTGCCAGCAGTCTCGGACAGGGGCCGACAGATACGCAGTATTTT

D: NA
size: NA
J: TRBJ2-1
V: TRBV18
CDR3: CASSTRQGGYNEQFF
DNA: TGTGCCAGCTCAACGAGGCAGGGTGGGTACAATGAGCAGTTCTTC

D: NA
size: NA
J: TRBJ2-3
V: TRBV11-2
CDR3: CASSLAGGATQYF
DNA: TGTGCCAGCAGCTTGGCGGGCGGGGCGACGCAGTATTTT

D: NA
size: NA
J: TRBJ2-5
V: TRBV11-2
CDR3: CASSLTRGRETQYF
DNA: TGTGCCAGCAGCTTAACCAGGGGTCGAGAGACCCAGTACTTC

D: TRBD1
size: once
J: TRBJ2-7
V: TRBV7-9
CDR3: CASSLGRTGGQIYEQYF
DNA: TGTGCCAGCAGCTTAGGAAGGACAGGGGGCCAAATTTACGAGCAGTACTTC

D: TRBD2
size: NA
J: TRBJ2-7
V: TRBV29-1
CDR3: CSVRWGLVGSYEQYF
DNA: TGCAGCGTTCGTTGGGGACTAGTGGGGAGCTACGAGCAGTACTTC

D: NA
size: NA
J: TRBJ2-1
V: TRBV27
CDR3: CASSFSRGINNEQFF
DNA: TGTGCCAGCAGTTTCAGTAGGGGCATCAACAATGAGCAGTTCTTC

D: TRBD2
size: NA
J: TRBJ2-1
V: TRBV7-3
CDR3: CASSFLGAGAYNEQFF
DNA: TGTGCCAGCAGCTTCCTAGGGGCGGGAGCCTACAATGAGCAGTTCTTC

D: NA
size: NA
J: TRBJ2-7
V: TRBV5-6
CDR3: CASSFPGPSEQYF
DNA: TGTGCCAGCAGCTTTCCGGGACCCTCCGAGCAGTACTTC

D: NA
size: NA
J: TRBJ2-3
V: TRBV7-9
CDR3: CASSFPTDTQYF
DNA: TGTGCCAGCAGCTTTCCGACAGATACGCAGTATTTT

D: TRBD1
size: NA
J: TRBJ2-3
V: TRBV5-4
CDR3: CASSPLAGGNTDTQYF
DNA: TGTGCCAGCAGTCCCTTAGCAGGGGGTAACACAGATACGCAGTATTTT

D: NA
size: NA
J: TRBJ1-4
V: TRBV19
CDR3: CASSSPVDGEKLFF
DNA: TGTGCCAGTAGCTCGCCAGTTGATGGTGAAAAACTGTTTTTT

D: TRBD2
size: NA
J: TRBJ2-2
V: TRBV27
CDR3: CASSLSRLAANTGELFF
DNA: TGTGCCAGCAGTTTGAGTCGACTAGCGGCGAACACCGGGGAGCTGTTTTTT

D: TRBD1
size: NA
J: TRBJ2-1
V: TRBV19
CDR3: CASQRDSTNEQFF
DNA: TGTGCCAGTCAACGGGACAGTACCAATGAGCAGTTCTTC

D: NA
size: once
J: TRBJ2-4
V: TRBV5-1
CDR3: CASSSHLGFPKNIQYF
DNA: TGCGCCAGCAGCTCCCATTTGGGGTTCCCCAAAAACATTCAGTACTTC

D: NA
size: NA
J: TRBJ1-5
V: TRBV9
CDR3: CASSVGTGDNQPQHF
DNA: TGTGCCAGCAGCGTTGGGACGGGCGATAATCAGCCCCAGCATTTT